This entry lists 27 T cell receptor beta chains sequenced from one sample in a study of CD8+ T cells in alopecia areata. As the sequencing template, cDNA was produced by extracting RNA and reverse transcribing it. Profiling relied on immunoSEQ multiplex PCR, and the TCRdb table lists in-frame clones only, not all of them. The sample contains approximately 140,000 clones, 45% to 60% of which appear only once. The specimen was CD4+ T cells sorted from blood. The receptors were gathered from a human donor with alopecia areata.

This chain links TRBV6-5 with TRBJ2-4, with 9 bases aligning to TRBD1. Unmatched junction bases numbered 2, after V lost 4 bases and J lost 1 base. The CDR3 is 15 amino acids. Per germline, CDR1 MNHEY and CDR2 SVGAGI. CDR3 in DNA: TGTGCCAGCAGTTCACAGGGGGCGGCCAAAAACATTCAGTACTTC. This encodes CASSSQGAAKNIQYF.

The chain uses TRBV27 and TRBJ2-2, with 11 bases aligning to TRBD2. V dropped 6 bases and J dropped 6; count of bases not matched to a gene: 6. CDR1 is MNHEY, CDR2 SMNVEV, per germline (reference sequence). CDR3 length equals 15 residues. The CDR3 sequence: CASRSSGRVSGELFF. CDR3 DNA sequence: TGTGCCAGCAGAAGTAGCGGGAGGGTCTCCGGGGAGCTGTTTTTT.

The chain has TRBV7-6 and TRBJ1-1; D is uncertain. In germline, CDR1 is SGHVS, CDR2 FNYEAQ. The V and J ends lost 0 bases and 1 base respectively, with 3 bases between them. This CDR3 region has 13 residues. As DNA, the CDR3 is TGTGCCAGCAGCTTAGCAGGGAACACTGAAGCTTTCTTT. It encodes CASSLAGNTEAFF.

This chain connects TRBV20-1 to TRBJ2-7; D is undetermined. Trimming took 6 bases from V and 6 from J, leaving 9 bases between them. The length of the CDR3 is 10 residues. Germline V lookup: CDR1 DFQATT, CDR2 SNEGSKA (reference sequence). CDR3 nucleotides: TGCAGTGCCACGGTTCGCGAGCAGTACTTC. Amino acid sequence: CSATVREQYF.

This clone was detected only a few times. CDR3 DNA sequence: TGCGCCAGCAGCCGGCTTCAGCGGAACACTGAAGCTTTCTTT. Amino acids: CASSRLQRNTEAFF. This chain connects TRBV4-1 to TRBJ1-1; no clear D gene. CDR1 and CDR2 (germline): MGHRA, YSYEKL. The CDR3 has 14 residues. Between the trimmed V and J ends, which lost 4 bases and 1 base, there was a span of 10 bases.

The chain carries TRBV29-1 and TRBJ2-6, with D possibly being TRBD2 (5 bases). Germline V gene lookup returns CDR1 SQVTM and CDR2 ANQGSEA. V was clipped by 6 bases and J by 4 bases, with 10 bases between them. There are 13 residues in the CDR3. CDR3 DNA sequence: TGCAGCGTGATGAGGGCCGGGGCCAACGTCCTGACTTTC. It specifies CSVMRAGANVLTF.

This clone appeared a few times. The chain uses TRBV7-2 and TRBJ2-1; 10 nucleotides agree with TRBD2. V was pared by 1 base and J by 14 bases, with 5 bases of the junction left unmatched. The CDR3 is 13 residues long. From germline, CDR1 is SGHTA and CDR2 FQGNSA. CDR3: CASSLGLAGEKFF. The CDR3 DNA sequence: TGTGCCAGCAGCTTAGGGCTAGCGGGAGAAAAGTTCTTC.

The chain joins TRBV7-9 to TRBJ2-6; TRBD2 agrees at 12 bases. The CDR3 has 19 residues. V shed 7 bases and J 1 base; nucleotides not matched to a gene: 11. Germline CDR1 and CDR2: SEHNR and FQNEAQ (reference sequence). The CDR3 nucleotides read TGTGCCAGCACCTCCCCCGGGGGACTAGCGGGTTCTGGGGCCAACGTCCTGACTTTC. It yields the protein CASTSPGGLAGSGANVLTF.

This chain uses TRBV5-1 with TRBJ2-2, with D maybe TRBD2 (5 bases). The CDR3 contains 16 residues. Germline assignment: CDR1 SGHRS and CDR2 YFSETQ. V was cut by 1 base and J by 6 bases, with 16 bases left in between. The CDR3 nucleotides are TGCGCCAGCAGCTTGCTTAGCGTCCCGGCCCCCGGGGAGCTGTTTTTT. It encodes CASSLLSVPAPGELFF.

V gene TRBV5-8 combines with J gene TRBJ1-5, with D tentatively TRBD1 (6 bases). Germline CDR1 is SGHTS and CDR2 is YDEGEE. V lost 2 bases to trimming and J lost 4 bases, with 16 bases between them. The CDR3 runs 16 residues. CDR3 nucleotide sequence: TGTGCCAGCAGCTTCCCGAACAGGGTACGGAATCAGCCCCAGCATTTT. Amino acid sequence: CASSFPNRVRNQPQHF.

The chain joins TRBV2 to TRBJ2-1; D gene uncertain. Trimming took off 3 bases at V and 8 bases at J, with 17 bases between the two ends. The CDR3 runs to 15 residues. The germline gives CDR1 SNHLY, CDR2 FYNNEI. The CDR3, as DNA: TGTGCCAGCAGTGACGAGGACCCGAAAAGCGATGAGCAGTTCTTC. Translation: CASSDEDPKSDEQFF.

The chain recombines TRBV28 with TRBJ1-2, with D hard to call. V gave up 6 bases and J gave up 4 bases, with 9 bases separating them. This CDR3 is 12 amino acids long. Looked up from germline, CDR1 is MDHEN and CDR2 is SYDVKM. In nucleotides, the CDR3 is TGTGCCAGCAGCAATGACGGCTATGGCTACACCTTC. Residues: CASSNDGYGYTF.

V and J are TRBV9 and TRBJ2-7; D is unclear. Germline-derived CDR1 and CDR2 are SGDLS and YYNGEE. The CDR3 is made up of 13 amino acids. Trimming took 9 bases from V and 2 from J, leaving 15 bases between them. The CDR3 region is CAIPHSGPYEQYF. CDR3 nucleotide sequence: TGTGCCATCCCGCACTCAGGACCCTACGAGCAGTACTTC.

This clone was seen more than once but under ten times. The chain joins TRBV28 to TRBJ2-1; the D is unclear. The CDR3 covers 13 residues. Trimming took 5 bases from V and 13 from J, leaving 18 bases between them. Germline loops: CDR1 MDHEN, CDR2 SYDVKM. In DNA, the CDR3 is TGTGCCAGCAGTCCCCCCGGACGGAAGAAACAGTTCTTC. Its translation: CASSPPGRKKQFF.

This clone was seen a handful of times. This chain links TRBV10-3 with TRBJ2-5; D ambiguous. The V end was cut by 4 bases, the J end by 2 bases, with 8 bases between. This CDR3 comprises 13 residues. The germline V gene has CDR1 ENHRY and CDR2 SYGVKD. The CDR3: CAISVRQQETQYF. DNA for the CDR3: TGTGCCATCAGTGTACGGCAGCAAGAGACCCAGTACTTC.

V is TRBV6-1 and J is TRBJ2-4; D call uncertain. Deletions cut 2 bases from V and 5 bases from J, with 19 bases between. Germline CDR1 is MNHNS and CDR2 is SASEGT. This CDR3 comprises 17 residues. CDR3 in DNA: TGTGCCAGCAGTGAATTTGGGTGGCGACCCGGCGAAAACATTCAGTACTTC. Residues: CASSEFGWRPGENIQYF.

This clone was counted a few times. The CDR3 nucleotides read TGCAGCGTTTTAAAGGGCACCTACGAGCAGTACTTC. Its protein product is CSVLKGTYEQYF. The chain links TRBV29-1 to TRBJ2-7, with D hard to call. Trimming cost V 5 bases and J 2 bases, with 10 bases left between them. Germline V lookup: CDR1 SQVTM, CDR2 ANQGSEA. The CDR3 loop spans 12 amino acids.

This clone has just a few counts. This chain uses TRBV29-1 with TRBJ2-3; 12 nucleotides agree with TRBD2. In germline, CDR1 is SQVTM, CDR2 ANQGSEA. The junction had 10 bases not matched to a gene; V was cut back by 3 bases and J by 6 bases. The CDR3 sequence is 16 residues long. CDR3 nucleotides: TGCAGCGTTGACCTCCGACTAGCGGGAGATGTGGATACGCAGTATTTT. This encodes CSVDLRLAGDVDTQYF.

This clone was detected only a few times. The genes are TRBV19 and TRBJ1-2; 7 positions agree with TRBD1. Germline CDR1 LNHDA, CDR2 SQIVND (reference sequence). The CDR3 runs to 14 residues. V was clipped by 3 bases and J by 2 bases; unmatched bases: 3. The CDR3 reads CASSMRTGNYGYTF. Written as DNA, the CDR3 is TGTGCCAGTAGTATGAGGACAGGAAACTATGGCTACACCTTC.

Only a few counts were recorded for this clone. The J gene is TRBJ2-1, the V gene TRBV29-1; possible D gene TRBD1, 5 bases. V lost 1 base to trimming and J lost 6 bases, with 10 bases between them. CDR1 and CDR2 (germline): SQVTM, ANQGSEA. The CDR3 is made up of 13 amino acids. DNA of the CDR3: TGCAGCGTTGAAGGGGGCGTCGGCAATGAGCAGTTCTTC. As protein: CSVEGGVGNEQFF.

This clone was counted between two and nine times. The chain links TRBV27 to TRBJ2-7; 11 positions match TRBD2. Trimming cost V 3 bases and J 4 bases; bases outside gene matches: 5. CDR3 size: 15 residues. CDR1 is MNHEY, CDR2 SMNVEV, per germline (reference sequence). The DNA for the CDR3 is TGTGCCAGCAGTTTCCGGGCTAGCGGGGGGTACGAGCAGTACTTC. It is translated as CASSFRASGGYEQYF.

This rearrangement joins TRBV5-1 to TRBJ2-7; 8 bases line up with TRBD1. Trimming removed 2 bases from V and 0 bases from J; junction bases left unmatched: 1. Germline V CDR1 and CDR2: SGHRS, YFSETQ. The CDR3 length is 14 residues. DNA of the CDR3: TGCGCCAGCAGCTTCGACAGGGGCTCCTACGAGCAGTACTTC. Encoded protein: CASSFDRGSYEQYF. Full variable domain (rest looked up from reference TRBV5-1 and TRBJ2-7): KAGVTQTPRYLIKTRGQQVTLSCSPISGHRSVSWYQQTPGQGLQFLFEYFSETQRNKGNFPGRFSGRQFSNSRSEMNVSTLELGDSALYLCASSFDRGSYEQYFGPGTRLTVT.

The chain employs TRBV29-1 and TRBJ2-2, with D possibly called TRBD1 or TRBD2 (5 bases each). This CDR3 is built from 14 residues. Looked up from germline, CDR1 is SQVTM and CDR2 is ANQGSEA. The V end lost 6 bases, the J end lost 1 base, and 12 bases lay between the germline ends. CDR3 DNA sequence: TGCAGCGTGAGCCCGAGGGGGAACACCGGGGAGCTGTTTTTT. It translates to CSVSPRGNTGELFF.

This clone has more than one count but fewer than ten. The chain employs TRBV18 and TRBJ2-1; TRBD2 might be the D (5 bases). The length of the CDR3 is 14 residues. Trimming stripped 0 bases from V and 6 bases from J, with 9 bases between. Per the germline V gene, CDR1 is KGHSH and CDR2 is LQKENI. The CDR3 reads CASSPPPDSNEQFF. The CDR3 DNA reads TGTGCCAGCTCACCACCCCCGGACTCCAATGAGCAGTTCTTC.

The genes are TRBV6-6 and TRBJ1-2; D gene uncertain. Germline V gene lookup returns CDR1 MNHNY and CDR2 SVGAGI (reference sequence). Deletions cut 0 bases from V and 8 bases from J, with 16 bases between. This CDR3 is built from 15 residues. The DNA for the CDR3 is TGTGCCAGCAGTTACTCGAGAGGAGCCGTAGGGGGCTACACCTTC. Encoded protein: CASSYSRGAVGGYTF.

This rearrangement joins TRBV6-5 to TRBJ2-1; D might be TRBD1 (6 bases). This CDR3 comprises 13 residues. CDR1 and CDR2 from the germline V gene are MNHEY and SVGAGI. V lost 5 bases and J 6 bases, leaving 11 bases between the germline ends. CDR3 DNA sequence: TGTGCCAGCAGTCAACAGGGTAGCAATGAGCAGTTCTTC. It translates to CASSQQGSNEQFF.

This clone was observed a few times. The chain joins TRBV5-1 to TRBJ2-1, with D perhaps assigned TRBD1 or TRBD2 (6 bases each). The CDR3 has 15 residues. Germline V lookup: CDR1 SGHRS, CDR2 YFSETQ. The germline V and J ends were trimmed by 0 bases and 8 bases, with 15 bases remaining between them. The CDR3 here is CASSLAGASVYEQFF. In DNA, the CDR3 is TGCGCCAGCAGCTTGGCAGGGGCTAGCGTCTATGAGCAGTTCTTC.